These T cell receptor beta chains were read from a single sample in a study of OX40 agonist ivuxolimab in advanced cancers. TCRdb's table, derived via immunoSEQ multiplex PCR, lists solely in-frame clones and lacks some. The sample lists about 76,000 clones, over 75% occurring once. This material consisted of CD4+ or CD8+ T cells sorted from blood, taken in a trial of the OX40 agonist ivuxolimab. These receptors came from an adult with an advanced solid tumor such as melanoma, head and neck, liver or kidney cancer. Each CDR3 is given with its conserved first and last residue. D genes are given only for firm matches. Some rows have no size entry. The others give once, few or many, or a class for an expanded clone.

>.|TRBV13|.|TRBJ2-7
TGTGCCAGCAGCTTCTGGGGGCTTGGGGACGAGCAGTACTTC
CASSFWGLGDEQYF
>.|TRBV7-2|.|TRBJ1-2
TGTGCCAGCAGCTTAGCCCCAGGCGACTATGGCTACACCTTC
CASSLAPGDYGYTF
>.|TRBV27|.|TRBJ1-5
TGTGCCAGCAGTTTAGGGGGAATTCAGCCCCAGCATTTT
CASSLGGIQPQHF
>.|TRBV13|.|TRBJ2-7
TGTGCCAGCAGCTCCGGGGCCTCTTGGGAGCAGTACTTC
CASSSGASWEQYF
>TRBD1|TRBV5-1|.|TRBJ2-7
TGCGCCAGCAGCCCGAGGGGCCAACAGGGGGCCTTCTACGAGCAGTACTTC
CASSPRGQQGAFYEQYF
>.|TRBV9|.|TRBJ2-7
TGTGCCAGCAGCGTGGGGGGAGTAGCGAACGAGCAGTACTTC
CASSVGGVANEQYF
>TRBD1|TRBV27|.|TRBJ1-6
TGTGCCAGCAGTGCCGGACAGGCCTCCTATAATTCACCCCTCCACTTT
CASSAGQASYNSPLHF
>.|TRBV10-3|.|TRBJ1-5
TGTGCCATCAGTGGTCAGAATAGCAATCAGCCCCAGCATTTT
CAISGQNSNQPQHF
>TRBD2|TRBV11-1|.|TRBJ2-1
TGTGCCAGCAGCGGGAGGGCGGGATCCTACAATGAGCAGTTCTTC
CASSGRAGSYNEQFF
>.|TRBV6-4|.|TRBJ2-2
TGTGCCAGCAGTGACTCTGCTAAGGGAGGCACCGGGGAGCTGTTTTTT
CASSDSAKGGTGELFF
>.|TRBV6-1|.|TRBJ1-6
TGTGCCAGCAGTGATAACGGTGGATTTAATTCACCCCTCCACTTT
CASSDNGGFNSPLHF
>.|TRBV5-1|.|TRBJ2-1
TGCGCCAGCAGCTTGGATCAGCCCTACAATGAGCAGTTCTTC
CASSLDQPYNEQFF
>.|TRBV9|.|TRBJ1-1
TGTGCCAGCAGCGTAGTAATAAGTGGTGAAGCTTTCTTT
CASSVVISGEAFF
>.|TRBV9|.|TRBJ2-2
TGTGCCAGCAGCGTAGGAGGTAGCAGGAACACCGGGGAGCTGTTTTTT
CASSVGGSRNTGELFF
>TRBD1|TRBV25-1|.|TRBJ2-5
TGTGCCAGCAGTGCACACAGGGGTAAGGAGACCCAGTACTTC
CASSAHRGKETQYF
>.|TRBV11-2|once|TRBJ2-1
TGTGCCAGCAGCTTAACGGGAAACGGCTACAATGAGCAGTTCTTC
CASSLTGNGYNEQFF
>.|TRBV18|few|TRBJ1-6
TGTGCCAGCTCAACGACGGGGAGGGAAGGCTCACCCCTCCACTTT
CASSTTGREGSPLHF
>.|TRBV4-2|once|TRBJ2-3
TGTGCCAGCAGCCAAGATAGGTCAGATACGCAGTATTTT
CASSQDRSDTQYF
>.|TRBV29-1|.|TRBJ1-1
TGCAGCGCGCTACAGGGTCACACTGAAGCTTTCTTT
CSALQGHTEAFF
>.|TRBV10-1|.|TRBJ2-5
TGCGCCAGCAGCCGGACTATTCAAGAGACCCAGTACTTC
CASSRTIQETQYF
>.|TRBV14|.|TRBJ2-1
TGTGCCAGCAGCTCGCTCGGGGAAAGCTCCTACAATGAGCAGTTCTTC
CASSSLGESSYNEQFF
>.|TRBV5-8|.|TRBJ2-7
TGTGCCAGCAGCCCTCGCTACGAGCAGTACTTC
CASSPRYEQYF
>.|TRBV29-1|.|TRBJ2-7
TGCAGCGTTGAAGAGGGTCTTAACCCCTACGAGCAGTACTTC
CSVEEGLNPYEQYF
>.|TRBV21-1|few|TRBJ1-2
TGTGCCAGCAGCAAGGGCCCGGGCGGCTACACCTTC
CASSKGPGGYTF
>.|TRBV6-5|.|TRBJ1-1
TGTGCCAGCAGTTACTCTCAGGGCAACCGAGCTTTCTTT
CASSYSQGNRAFF